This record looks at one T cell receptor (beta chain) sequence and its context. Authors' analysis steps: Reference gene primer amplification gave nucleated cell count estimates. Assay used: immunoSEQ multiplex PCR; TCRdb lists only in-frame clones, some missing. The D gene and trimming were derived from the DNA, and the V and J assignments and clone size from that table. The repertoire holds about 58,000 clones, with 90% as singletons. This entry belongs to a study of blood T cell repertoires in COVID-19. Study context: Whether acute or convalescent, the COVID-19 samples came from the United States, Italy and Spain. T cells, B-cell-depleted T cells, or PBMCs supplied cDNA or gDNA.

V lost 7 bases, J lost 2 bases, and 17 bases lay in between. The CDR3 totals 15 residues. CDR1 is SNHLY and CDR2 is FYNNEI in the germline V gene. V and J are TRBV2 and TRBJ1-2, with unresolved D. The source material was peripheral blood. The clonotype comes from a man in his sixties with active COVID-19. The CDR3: CASMVEERRNYGYTF. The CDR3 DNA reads TGTGCCAGCATGGTGGAGGAGCGGCGGAACTATGGCTACACCTTC.